One and the same sample provided the 12 T cell receptor beta chains below, sequenced in a study of blood T cell repertoires in COVID-19 (dated by TCRdb to 2018 to 2020). The library was built by means of the immunoSEQ multiplex PCR assay. In its TCRdb copy, this immuneACCESS table keeps in-frame sequences only and misses some clones. Where compared with another copy, unresolved V genes explain less than half of these, and the others have no known cause. Present in this sample are roughly 140,000 clones, about three quarters of which were seen just once. 1.9% of the sample lies in the top ten. Sequenced material: peripheral blood. The receptors derive from a woman aged 60-70 years with acute or convalescent COVID-19.

The rearrangement uses TRBV28 and TRBJ1-5; unclear D gene. Germline CDR1 reads MDHEN; CDR2 reads SYDVKM. The germline V and J ends were trimmed by 2 bases and 7 bases, with 12 bases remaining between them. The CDR3 sequence is 14 residues long. CDR3 sequence: CASSLGRPRQPQHF. DNA for the CDR3: TGTGCCAGCAGTTTAGGGAGGCCCCGGCAGCCCCAGCATTTT.

The rearrangement joins TRBV5-1 to TRBJ2-1, with a weak D call TRBD1 (5 bases). Germline V CDR1 and CDR2: SGHRS, YFSETQ. Trimming took off 3 bases at V and 8 bases at J, with 9 bases between the two ends. The CDR3 has 12 amino acids. Written as DNA, the CDR3 is TGCGCCAGCAGCTCAGGGTTGGATGAGCAGTTCTTC. Its translation is CASSSGLDEQFF. The variable domain in full, with the rest retrieved from reference TRBV5-1 and TRBJ2-1, is KAGVTQTPRYLIKTRGQQVTLSCSPISGHRSVSWYQQTPGQGLQFLFEYFSETQRNKGNFPGRFSGRQFSNSRSEMNVSTLELGDSALYLCASSSGLDEQFFGPGTRLTVL.

The J gene is TRBJ1-6, the V gene TRBV7-9; D is undetermined. From germline, CDR1 is SEHNR and CDR2 FQNEAQ (reference sequence). This CDR3 spans 14 amino acids. V lost 5 bases, J lost 7 bases, and 12 bases lay in between. The DNA of the CDR3 is TGTGCCAGCAGCCCATGGGAGATAAATTCACCCCTCCACTTT. Amino acid sequence: CASSPWEINSPLHF. The full variable domain, completed using reference TRBV7-9 and TRBJ1-6, is DTGVSQNPRHKITKRGQNVTFRCDPISEHNRLYWYRQTLGQGPEFLTYFQNEAQLEKSRLLSDRFSAERPKGSFSTLEIQRTEQGDSAMYLCASSPWEINSPLHFGNGTRLTVT.

This chain connects TRBV4-1 to TRBJ1-1, with TRBD1 as a possible D gene (5 bases). Per the germline V gene, CDR1 is MGHRA and CDR2 is YSYEKL. Trimming removed 1 base at V and 3 bases at J, with 18 bases between. CDR3 length: 17 residues. The DNA for the CDR3 is TGCGCCAGCAGCCAAGGGGGCTTCCTACGCACTGACACTGAAGCTTTCTTT. Its translation is CASSQGGFLRTDTEAFF.

V gene TRBV11-1 combines with J gene TRBJ1-4, with a tentative D call TRBD1 (5 bases). Trimming left V 5 bases short and J 7 bases short, with 17 bases between. This CDR3 has 15 amino acids. Germline CDR1 is SGHAT and CDR2 is FQDESV (reference sequence). The CDR3 sequence: CASSRSEGLGEKLFF. The CDR3 DNA sequence: TGTGCCAGCAGCCGATCGGAGGGGCTTGGTGAAAAACTGTTTTTT.

This chain joins TRBV18 and TRBJ2-1, with TRBD2 matching 13 bases. The CDR3 loop spans 16 amino acids. Germline V gene sequence: CDR1 KGHSH, CDR2 LQKENI. V gave up 3 bases and J gave up 5 bases; unmatched junction bases: 4. DNA of the CDR3: TGTGCCAGCTCACCGGGACTAGCGGGACCTCACAATGAGCAGTTCTTC. Protein sequence: CASSPGLAGPHNEQFF. Full variable domain (remainder filled in from reference TRBV18 and TRBJ2-1): NAGVMQNPRHLVRRRGQEARLRCSPMKGHSHVYWYRQLPEEGLKFMVYLQKENIIDESGMPKERFSAEFPKEGPSILRIQQVVRGDSAAYFCASSPGLAGPHNEQFFGPGTRLTVL.

The rearrangement uses TRBV4-2 and TRBJ2-3; 10 bases line up with TRBD2. Trimming cost V 0 bases and J 10 bases; bases outside gene matches: 4. From germline, CDR1 is LGHNA and CDR2 YNFKEQ. The CDR3 spans 14 residues. This CDR3 is CASSQEWLAGAQYF. The CDR3 nucleotides are TGTGCCAGCAGCCAAGAGTGGCTAGCGGGAGCGCAGTATTTT.

This clone was counted between two and nine times. The chain employs TRBV28 and TRBJ2-7; TRBD1 matches 11 bases. CDR3 length: 14 amino acids. Trimming cost V 5 bases and J 3 bases; bases outside gene matches: 3. In germline, CDR1 is MDHEN, CDR2 SYDVKM. The CDR3 DNA reads as TGTGCCAGCAGTCCCGGGACAGGGGGCTACGAGCAGTACTTC. Its protein product is CASSPGTGGYEQYF.

This chain connects TRBV10-3 to TRBJ1-3; TRBD1 might be the D (6 bases). V was cut by 6 bases and J by 5 bases, with 17 bases left in between. The CDR3 totals 15 residues. The germline V gene has CDR1 ENHRY and CDR2 SYGVKD. The CDR3 DNA reads TGTGCCATCAGCGATATACTGACAGGTCGAAACACCATATATTTT. Translated, it gives CAISDILTGRNTIYF.

The chain joins TRBV9 to TRBJ2-1, with a possible D match to TRBD2 (6 bases). The CDR3 has 17 amino acids. The V end lost 1 base, the J end lost 2 bases, and 16 bases lay between the germline ends. Germline CDR1 and CDR2: SGDLS and YYNGEE. The CDR3 DNA is TGTGCCAGCAGCGTAAAAATAGGGCTAGCGCCCTACAATGAGCAGTTCTTC. This translates into CASSVKIGLAPYNEQFF.

V is TRBV7-9 and J is TRBJ2-6; TRBD1 agrees at 7 bases. Germline CDR1 SEHNR, CDR2 FQNEAQ (reference sequence). V was pared by 2 bases and J by 0 bases, with 4 bases of the junction left unmatched. CDR3 length: 17 amino acids. CDR3 region: CASSLRQGGSGANVLTF. The CDR3, as DNA: TGTGCCAGCAGCTTAAGACAGGGCGGCTCTGGGGCCAACGTCCTGACTTTC.

The chain combines TRBV27 with TRBJ1-2, with 7 bases matching TRBD1. CDR3 size: 15 residues. The V gene's germline CDR1 is MNHEY and CDR2 SMNVEV (reference sequence). V dropped 1 base and J dropped 2; count of bases not matched to a gene: 4. The CDR3: CASSLFRTGNYGYTF. The DNA for the CDR3 is TGTGCCAGCAGTTTATTTAGGACAGGCAACTATGGCTACACCTTC.